These 28 T cell receptor beta chains share one sample of origin, sequenced in a study of CD4+ T cells in melanoma. The assay was immunoSEQ multiplex PCR, and TCRdb's table has in-frame clones only and misses some. The sample yields more than 90,000 clones, approximately 90% seen once. Sequenced material: peripheral blood. The receptors were gathered from a human donor with melanoma.

J is TRBJ1-3 and V is TRBV10-3, with D tentatively TRBD1 (5 bases). The CDR3 runs 16 residues. The germline gives CDR1 ENHRY, CDR2 SYGVKD. Deletions cut 7 bases from V and 3 bases from J, with 19 bases between. The CDR3 nucleotides are TGTGCCATCACCAGAGGAACAGGAGGTATTGGAAACACCATATATTTT. Protein: CAITRGTGGIGNTIYF.

The J gene is TRBJ1-4, the V gene TRBV28; perhaps TRBD1 as D (5 bases). Germline V CDR1 and CDR2: MDHEN, SYDVKM. Trimming cost V 5 bases and J 7 bases, with 11 bases left between them. The CDR3 covers 13 residues. The CDR3 sequence: CASSRDLGEKLFF. In DNA, the CDR3 is TGTGCCAGCAGTCGGGACTTAGGTGAAAAACTGTTTTTT.

V usage is TRBV5-1 and J usage is TRBJ2-2, with D tentatively TRBD2 (7 bases). The CDR3 is made up of 15 amino acids. V was cut by 6 bases and J by 5 bases, with 17 bases left in between. Per germline, CDR1 SGHRS and CDR2 YFSETQ. This CDR3 reads CASTTPGGQTGELFF. The CDR3 DNA reads TGCGCCAGCACAACGCCGGGGGGCCAAACCGGGGAGCTGTTTTTT.

J is TRBJ2-1 and V is TRBV2; TRBD1 matches at 12 bases. The germline CDR1 and CDR2 sequences are SNHLY and FYNNEI. There are 14 residues in the CDR3. V trimming: 8 bases; J trimming: 2 bases; junction bases outside the gene matches: 1. Here the CDR3 reads CASGDRGPYNEQFF. Here the CDR3 DNA reads TGTGCCAGCGGGGACAGGGGGCCCTACAATGAGCAGTTCTTC.

The J gene is TRBJ2-1, the V gene TRBV10-1; the match to TRBD2 covers 8 bases. CDR1 is WNHNN, CDR2 SYGVQD, per germline (reference sequence). After removal of 2 bases from V and 3 bases from J, the junction contained 9 bases not matched to a gene. This CDR3 comprises 17 residues. The CDR3 loop is CASSEILSGSLYNEQFF. CDR3 in DNA: TGCGCCAGCAGTGAGATTTTGAGCGGGAGTCTCTACAATGAGCAGTTCTTC.

The V and J genes are TRBV6-4 and TRBJ2-6; no clear D. Germline-derived CDR1 and CDR2 are MRHNA and SNTAGT. Trimming removed 3 bases at V and 4 bases at J, with 4 bases between. The CDR3 spans 13 residues. CDR3 protein: CASSDSGANVLTF. The CDR3 nucleotides are TGTGCCAGCAGTGATTCAGGGGCCAACGTCCTGACTTTC.

CDR3 loop: CASSPGWTTYGYTF. CDR3 nucleotide sequence: TGTGCCAGCTCCCCCGGGTGGACAACCTATGGCTACACCTTC. The chain carries TRBV28 and TRBJ1-2; TRBD1 is a possible D gene (5 bases). Germline values: CDR1 MDHEN, CDR2 SYDVKM. The CDR3 extends over 14 amino acids. The V end lost 8 bases, the J end lost 4 bases, and 17 bases lay between the germline ends.

The V and J genes are TRBV6-1 and TRBJ2-7; D is perhaps TRBD1 (6 bases). V was clipped by 1 base and J by 3 bases, with 19 bases between them. There are 17 residues in the CDR3. Per germline, CDR1 MNHNS and CDR2 SASEGT. The CDR3 nucleotides are TGTGCCAGCAGTGAAGACGGGGAATGGACGGGACACTACGAGCAGTACTTC. Translation gives CASSEDGEWTGHYEQYF.

The chain links TRBV7-3 to TRBJ2-6, with TRBD1 matching 7 bases. The J segment lost 0 bases and the V segment lost 5 bases, leaving 4 bases of the junction unmatched. This CDR3 comprises 16 residues. CDR1 is SGHTA, CDR2 FQGTGA, per germline. CDR3 in amino acids: CASSRDSSSGANVLTF. The CDR3 nucleotides are TGTGCCAGCAGCCGGGACAGTAGCTCTGGGGCCAACGTCCTGACTTTC.

This rearrangement joins TRBV19 to TRBJ2-1; 7 nucleotides match TRBD1. J was trimmed by 6 bases and V by 2 bases; bases with no gene match: 4. This CDR3 has 14 residues. Germline assignment: CDR1 LNHDA and CDR2 SQIVND (reference sequence). The DNA for the CDR3 is TGTGCCAGTAGTATAAGGGGGCTTGGCAATGAGCAGTTCTTC. The encoded protein is CASSIRGLGNEQFF. Variable domain in full (rest from reference TRBV19 and TRBJ2-1): DGGITQSPKYLFRKEGQNVTLSCEQNLNHDAMYWYRQDPGQGLRLIYYSQIVNDFQKGDIAEGYSVSREKKESFPLTVTSAQKNPTAFYLCASSIRGLGNEQFFGPGTRLTVL.

The chain couples TRBV6-1 to TRBJ2-7; no reliable D call. The CDR3 covers 13 residues. CDR1 and CDR2 from the germline V gene are MNHNS and SASEGT. Deletions cut 4 bases from V and 7 bases from J, with 14 bases between. The CDR3, as DNA: TGTGCCAGCAGTGGGGGAACCAATCGGGAGCAGTACTTC. Protein sequence: CASSGGTNREQYF.

V and J are TRBV18 and TRBJ1-5, with D possibly being TRBD1 (6 bases). V was clipped by 3 bases and J by 5 bases, with 8 bases between them. The CDR3 has 13 residues. Germline CDR1 KGHSH, CDR2 LQKENI. The CDR3 DNA follows: TGTGCCAGCTCACCGAACAGGGATCAGCCCCAGCATTTT. Translated: CASSPNRDQPQHF.

The rearrangement links TRBV6-6 to TRBJ1-2; the D gene is possibly TRBD1 (5 bases). Germline values: CDR1 MNHNY, CDR2 SVGAGI (reference sequence). Trimming left V 6 bases short and J 0 bases short, with 14 bases between. CDR3 size: 15 residues. Here the CDR3 reads CASRWDSVSNYGYTF. Here the CDR3 DNA reads TGTGCCAGCAGATGGGACTCCGTCTCTAACTATGGCTACACCTTC.

This chain links TRBV5-1 with TRBJ2-7, with unresolved D. Trimming removed 0 bases at V and 7 bases at J, with 14 bases between. CDR3 size: 14 residues. CDR1 SGHRS and CDR2 YFSETQ come from the germline V gene. The CDR3 DNA sequence: TGCGCCAGCAGCTTGGCCGGACGGGCCGGAGAGCAGTACTTC. It specifies CASSLAGRAGEQYF.

This chain connects TRBV27 to TRBJ2-1; possibly TRBD1 or TRBD2 for D (5 bases each). Per the germline V gene, CDR1 is MNHEY and CDR2 is SMNVEV (reference sequence). CDR3 length equals 14 residues. V was cut by 5 bases and J by 4 bases, with 12 bases left in between. CDR3: CASSARGIYNEQFF. CDR3 sequence (DNA): TGTGCCAGCAGTGCCCGGGGCATATACAATGAGCAGTTCTTC.

V usage is TRBV2 and J usage is TRBJ2-5; 10 nucleotides align to TRBD2. CDR1 and CDR2 (germline): SNHLY, FYNNEI. Trimming took 8 bases from V and 1 from J; bases not matched to a gene: 7. The CDR3 is 15 amino acids. CDR3 nucleotide sequence: TGTGCCAGCTCCTCTAGCGGGGGCCCCCAAGAGACCCAGTACTTC. Protein: CASSSSGGPQETQYF.

By share of the sample, this clone is medium-sized. This chain uses TRBV4-3 with TRBJ1-4, with a possible D match to TRBD1 (5 bases). Per the germline V gene, CDR1 is LGHNA and CDR2 is YSLEER. Trimming left V 0 bases short and J 7 bases short, with 12 bases between. The CDR3 spans 15 residues. The CDR3 sequence is CASSQDRGRGEKLFF. The CDR3 nucleotides read TGCGCCAGCAGCCAAGATCGAGGGAGGGGTGAAAAACTGTTTTTT.

The chain couples TRBV28 to TRBJ2-3; the D is unclear. The CDR3 length is 12 residues. V lost 8 bases, J lost 4 bases, and 10 bases lay in between. CDR1 is MDHEN and CDR2 is SYDVKM in the germline V gene. The DNA for the CDR3 is TGTGCCAGCCGAATTCGTGCAGATACGCAGTATTTT. This gives the protein CASRIRADTQYF.

This chain connects TRBV27 to TRBJ2-7, with TRBD1 identical over 7 bases. CDR1 and CDR2 from the germline V gene are MNHEY and SMNVEV (reference sequence). The V gene end was trimmed by 3 bases and the J gene end by 6 bases; junction bases not matched to a gene: 2. The CDR3 consists of 12 residues. The CDR3 loop reads CASSLTGSEQYF. The CDR3 coding sequence is TGTGCCAGCAGTTTGACAGGGTCCGAGCAGTACTTC.

This rearrangement joins TRBV5-4 to TRBJ1-2; D unresolved. Per the germline V gene, CDR1 is SGHNT and CDR2 is YYREEE (reference sequence). V lost 6 bases, J lost 1 base, and 7 bases lay in between. CDR3 length equals 12 residues. The CDR3 nucleotides are TGTGCCAGCACCAACCTTAACTATGGCTACACCTTC. Protein sequence: CASTNLNYGYTF.

V gene TRBV15 combines with J gene TRBJ2-1; D remains ambiguous. The V end was cut by 2 bases, the J end by 12 bases, with 11 bases between. The germline V gene has CDR1 LNHNV and CDR2 YYDKDF (reference sequence). The length of the CDR3 is 12 residues. In nucleotides, the CDR3 is TGTGCCACCAGCAGATTGAGAAGTGGGCAGTTCTTC. This codes for CATSRLRSGQFF.

This rearrangement joins TRBV5-5 to TRBJ1-1, with TRBD1 matching 7 bases. The CDR3 contains 15 residues. CDR1 SGHKS and CDR2 YYEKEE come from the germline V gene (reference sequence). V shed 0 bases and J 5 bases; nucleotides not matched to a gene: 7. This chain's CDR3 is CASSLAYRGGTEAFF. The CDR3 nucleotides are TGTGCCAGCAGCTTGGCCTACAGGGGAGGGACTGAAGCTTTCTTT.

This sequence joins TRBV5-8 and TRBJ2-1; 7 bases fit TRBD2. Trimming removed 0 bases from V and 10 bases from J; junction bases left unmatched: 10. Germline lookup yields CDR1 SGHTS and CDR2 YDEGEE. There are 15 residues in the CDR3. The CDR3 coding sequence is TGTGCCAGCAGCTTGGTAAGCGGGATAATTCGCGAGCAGTTCTTC. It yields the protein CASSLVSGIIREQFF.

The V and J genes are TRBV4-1 and TRBJ2-1; 11 bases match TRBD2. Unmatched junction bases numbered 8, after V lost 1 base and J lost 0 bases. CDR1 and CDR2 (germline): MGHRA, YSYEKL. The CDR3 runs to 19 residues. The CDR3 DNA reads TGCGCCAGCAGCCAAGGACTAGCGGGACTTGGACGCTCCTACAATGAGCAGTTCTTC. Protein product: CASSQGLAGLGRSYNEQFF.

The chain is built from TRBV7-2 and TRBJ2-2, with unresolved D. V was cut by 5 bases and J by 5 bases, with 12 bases left in between. CDR3 length equals 14 residues. Germline V gives CDR1 SGHTA, CDR2 FQGNSA. CDR3 protein: CASSLLMTTGELFF. CDR3 coding DNA: TGTGCCAGCAGCCTCCTCATGACTACCGGGGAGCTGTTTTTT.

The chain has TRBV6-4 and TRBJ2-6; no definite D call. The V end was cut by 0 bases, the J end by 0 bases, with 3 bases between. Germline V CDR1 and CDR2: MRHNA, SNTAGT. The CDR3 runs to 15 residues. CDR3 bases: TGTGCCAGCAGTGACTCTGACTCTGGGGCCAACGTCCTGACTTTC. This gives the protein CASSDSDSGANVLTF.

The chain combines TRBV28 with TRBJ1-5, with TRBD1 matching 7 bases. After removal of 1 base from V and 3 bases from J, the junction contained 6 bases not matched to a gene. Germline loops: CDR1 MDHEN, CDR2 SYDVKM. The CDR3 has 16 residues. CDR3 region: CASSLSGTANNQPQHF. The CDR3 coding sequence is TGTGCCAGCAGTTTATCCGGGACAGCCAACAATCAGCCCCAGCATTTT.

The chain employs TRBV19 and TRBJ1-2; maybe TRBD1 (5 bases). Germline CDR1 LNHDA, CDR2 SQIVND (reference sequence). Trimming left V 4 bases short and J 0 bases short, with 9 bases between. CDR3 length: 14 amino acids. The CDR3 loop reads CASSTTAANYGYTF. CDR3 coding DNA: TGTGCCAGTAGTACGACAGCAGCTAACTATGGCTACACCTTC.